The 20 T cell receptor beta chains below were found in one sample sequenced in a study of shared clonotypes between healthy human individuals (dated by TCRdb to 2018 to 2020). Libraries were made using the immunoSEQ multiplex PCR assay. TCRdb mirrors the immuneACCESS table, restricted to in-frame sequences. Some clones are absent from its copies; in checked studies, under half trace to an unresolved V gene, and the reason for the others is unknown. In this sample the table shows some 2,000,000 clones, approximately 95% of which occur a single time. The ten largest make up around 1.1% of the sample. CD8 naive samples consisted of CD45RO-negative cells that were positively selected for CCR7, yielding a CD45RA+CCR7+ population without TemRA cells. The sequenced sample was naive CD8+ T cells sorted from blood. The cell subset or site label on this specimen signifies: CD45RA+CCR7+. The receptors originated from a man aged 18 to 30 in good health.

The chain employs TRBV5-6 and TRBJ1-1, with D possibly being TRBD1 (5 bases). Germline V gene sequence: CDR1 SGHDT, CDR2 YYEEEE. The CDR3 extends over 16 amino acids. Trimming removed 3 bases from V and 2 bases from J, with 17 bases in between. CDR3 coding DNA: TGTGCCAGCAGCTATGAGCAGGGTTGGACTAACACTGAAGCTTTCTTT. This translates into CASSYEQGWTNTEAFF.

The rearrangement uses TRBV27 and TRBJ2-1; TRBD2 aligns across 8 bases. V gave up 6 bases and J gave up 7 bases; unmatched junction bases: 8. This CDR3 contains 14 residues. In germline, CDR1 is MNHEY, CDR2 SMNVEV (reference sequence). The DNA of the CDR3 is TGTGCCAGCAGACCAGCGGGAGTCGGGAATGAGCAGTTCTTC. Translated, it gives CASRPAGVGNEQFF.

The V gene is TRBV25-1, the J gene TRBJ2-7; D is unclear. This CDR3 contains 12 residues. V was clipped by 6 bases and J by 3 bases, with 9 bases between them. Germline V gene sequence: CDR1 MGHDK, CDR2 SYGVNS. The CDR3 DNA reads as TGTGCCAGCAGCCAAACCCTCTACGAGCAGTACTTC. Protein: CASSQTLYEQYF.

The chain carries TRBV6-1 and TRBJ1-2; D gene ambiguous. The CDR3 length is 15 residues. Germline assignment: CDR1 MNHNS and CDR2 SASEGT. V lost 2 bases, J lost 4 bases, and 14 bases lay in between. The CDR3 loop reads CASSESPRSAYGYTF. The CDR3 region has the DNA TGTGCCAGCAGTGAATCTCCCAGGTCGGCCTATGGCTACACCTTC.

This chain joins TRBV27 and TRBJ2-3, with 10 bases that match TRBD2. V trimming: 2 bases; J trimming: 5 bases; junction bases outside the gene matches: 7. CDR1 is MNHEY and CDR2 is SMNVEV in the germline V gene (reference sequence). The CDR3 has 16 amino acids. The CDR3 loop is CASSLGLAEGEDTQYF. The CDR3 DNA follows: TGTGCCAGCAGTTTAGGACTAGCGGAGGGGGAAGATACGCAGTATTTT.

The sample holds one count of this clone. The chain couples TRBV5-6 to TRBJ1-6, with D unresolved. CDR1 and CDR2 (germline): SGHDT, YYEEEE. With 2 bases removed from V and 8 bases from J, the gap between germline ends came to 11 bases. The CDR3 length is 14 residues. The CDR3 reads CASSFEGFHSPLHF. The CDR3 DNA reads TGTGCCAGCAGCTTTGAAGGTTTTCATTCACCCCTCCACTTT.

This chain connects TRBV4-1 to TRBJ2-7; D not resolved. Germline V gene lookup returns CDR1 MGHRA and CDR2 YSYEKL. Trimming stripped 1 base from V and 4 bases from J, with 8 bases between. The CDR3 totals 13 residues. CDR3 sequence: CASSQGLEYEQYF. The CDR3, as DNA: TGCGCCAGCAGCCAAGGATTAGAATACGAGCAGTACTTC.

The V gene is TRBV5-6, the J gene TRBJ2-7; unclear D gene. The CDR3 is 15 amino acids. Trimming removed 0 bases from V and 5 bases from J, with 15 bases in between. Germline V gene lookup returns CDR1 SGHDT and CDR2 YYEEEE. The chain's CDR3 is CASSLGQVLGDEQYF. The DNA of the CDR3 is TGTGCCAGCAGCTTGGGGCAGGTCCTTGGGGACGAGCAGTACTTC. Together with reference TRBV5-6 and TRBJ2-7, the CDR3 gives the full variable domain: DAGVTQSPTHLIKTRGQQVTLRCSPKSGHDTVSWYQQALGQGPQFIFQYYEEEERQRGNFPDRFSGHQFPNYSSELNVNALLLGDSALYLCASSLGQVLGDEQYFGPGTRLTVT.

The count of this clone is one. The gene calls are TRBV7-9 and TRBJ2-1; possible D gene TRBD2, 5 bases. The CDR3 is 13 residues long. CDR1 and CDR2 (germline): SEHNR, FQNEAQ (reference sequence). V was cut by 8 bases and J by 4 bases, with 12 bases left in between. In DNA form, the CDR3 reads TGTGCCAGCTACAACGGACTGTACAATGAGCAGTTCTTC. Protein product: CASYNGLYNEQFF.

This clone was picked up one time. The rearrangement links TRBV4-2 to TRBJ2-2; the D gene is possibly TRBD1 (6 bases). The CDR3 is 18 residues long. Germline lookup yields CDR1 LGHNA and CDR2 YNFKEQ. Trimming removed 1 base at V and 3 bases at J, with 18 bases between. CDR3 sequence reads: CASSQVGAPGHHTGELFF. The CDR3 region has the DNA TGTGCCAGCAGCCAAGTAGGTGCTCCGGGACACCACACCGGGGAGCTGTTTTTT.

The J gene is TRBJ2-7, the V gene TRBV10-2, with 8 nucleotides matching TRBD2. Per germline, CDR1 WSHSY and CDR2 SAAADI. V lost 3 bases, J lost 3 bases, and 10 bases stayed unmatched. The CDR3 loop spans 16 amino acids. DNA of the CDR3: TGCGCCAGCAGTGATGTAGAGCGGGAGCACGGCTACGAGCAGTACTTC. This gives the protein CASSDVEREHGYEQYF.

As concerns this clone: Other DNA sequences in this sample translate to the same CDR3. The rearrangement uses TRBV5-6 and TRBJ1-1, with unresolved D. With 0 bases removed from V and 4 bases from J, the gap between germline ends came to 4 bases. Germline CDR1 reads SGHDT; CDR2 reads YYEEEE. The CDR3 runs 12 residues. CDR3 DNA sequence: TGTGCCAGCAGCTTGGTCAGCACTGAAGCTTTCTTT. Translation: CASSLVSTEAFF.

The rearrangement links TRBV11-2 to TRBJ2-3; either TRBD1 or TRBD2 may fit D (6 bases each). The CDR3 has 14 amino acids. Trimming pared 5 bases from V and 5 bases from J, leaving 14 bases between. Per the germline V gene, CDR1 is SGHAT and CDR2 is FQNNGV. In nucleotides, the CDR3 is TGTGCCAGCAGCCTGGAGGGGGGCATAGATACGCAGTATTTT. Its translation is CASSLEGGIDTQYF. The variable domain in full, with the rest retrieved from reference TRBV11-2 and TRBJ2-3, is EAGVAQSPRYKIIEKRQSVAFWCNPISGHATLYWYQQILGQGPKLLIQFQNNGVVDDSQLPKDRFSAERLKGVDSTLKIQPAKLEDSAVYLCASSLEGGIDTQYFGPGTRLTVL.

The V gene is TRBV27, the J gene TRBJ2-1, with TRBD2 identical over 9 bases. The CDR3 is made up of 15 amino acids. Germline CDR1 MNHEY, CDR2 SMNVEV (reference sequence). V lost 2 bases to trimming and J lost 8 bases; unmatched junction nucleotides: 7. The CDR3 loop reads CASSLISGGRDEQFF. The DNA for the CDR3 is TGTGCCAGCAGTTTAATAAGCGGGGGGCGCGATGAGCAGTTCTTC.

The gene calls are TRBV4-3 and TRBJ1-1, with 7 bases matching TRBD1. CDR3 length: 17 residues. After removal of 4 bases from V and 2 bases from J, the junction contained 13 bases not matched to a gene. In germline, CDR1 is LGHNA, CDR2 YSLEER. The CDR3: CASSPGLIGTVNTEAFF. As DNA, the CDR3 is TGCGCCAGCAGCCCTGGTTTGATAGGGACAGTCAACACTGAAGCTTTCTTT.

This chain connects TRBV6-4 to TRBJ1-1; no clear D. The CDR3 is 13 residues long. The germline V gene has CDR1 MRHNA and CDR2 SNTAGT. The ends were cut back, 4 bases at V and 1 base at J, with 7 bases in the middle. CDR3 amino acids: CASSVKANTEAFF. CDR3 DNA: TGTGCCAGCAGTGTGAAGGCGAACACTGAAGCTTTCTTT.

DNA for the CDR3: TGTGCCAGCAGTCAACCGGGACAGGGGGTGTACGAGCAGTACTTC. Its protein is CASSQPGQGVYEQYF. V gene TRBV27 combines with J gene TRBJ2-7; TRBD1 aligns across 11 bases. Germline CDR1 MNHEY, CDR2 SMNVEV (reference sequence). The CDR3 contains 15 residues. Unmatched junction bases numbered 7, after V lost 5 bases and J lost 4 bases.

V is TRBV5-6 and J is TRBJ2-7, with D uncertain. With 4 bases removed from V and 2 bases from J, the gap between germline ends came to 13 bases. CDR1 and CDR2 (germline): SGHDT, YYEEEE. The length of the CDR3 is 14 residues. For the CDR3, the DNA is TGTGCCAGCAGCCCACCAGACACAACCTACGAGCAGTACTTC. It specifies CASSPPDTTYEQYF.

Concerning this clone: Different DNA sequences within this sample yield the same CDR3. The rearrangement uses TRBV5-6 and TRBJ1-6, with TRBD1 matching 10 bases. The V and J ends lost 2 bases and 8 bases, in that order; junction bases with no gene match: 1. Germline V gene data show CDR1 as SGHDT and CDR2 as YYEEEE. The CDR3 consists of 14 residues. CDR3 protein: CASSFGTGDSPLHF. The CDR3 DNA reads as TGTGCCAGCAGCTTTGGGACAGGGGATTCACCCCTCCACTTT.

This chain uses TRBV7-9 with TRBJ2-5, with TRBD2 identical over 11 bases. With 3 bases clipped from V and 1 base from J, the junction kept 4 bases outside the gene matches. The CDR3 loop spans 16 amino acids. Germline-derived CDR1 and CDR2 are SEHNR and FQNEAQ (reference sequence). CDR3 protein: CASSLSGTSGQETQYF. CDR3 DNA: TGTGCCAGCAGCTTGTCCGGGACTAGCGGCCAAGAGACCCAGTACTTC.